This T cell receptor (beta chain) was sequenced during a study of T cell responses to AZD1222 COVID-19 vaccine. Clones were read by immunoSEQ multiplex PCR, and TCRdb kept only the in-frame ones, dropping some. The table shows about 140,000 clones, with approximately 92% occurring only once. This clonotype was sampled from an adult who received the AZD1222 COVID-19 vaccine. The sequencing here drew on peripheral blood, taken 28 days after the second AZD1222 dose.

CDR3 loop: CASSLPTGTWGYTF. DNA for the CDR3: TGTGCCAGCAGTTTACCGACAGGGACATGGGGCTACACCTTC. The chain combines TRBV28 with TRBJ1-2; 7 bases are shared with TRBD1. Germline V gene sequence: CDR1 MDHEN, CDR2 SYDVKM. This CDR3 spans 14 amino acids. The trim removed 2 bases at V and 8 bases at J, leaving 8 bases unmatched.